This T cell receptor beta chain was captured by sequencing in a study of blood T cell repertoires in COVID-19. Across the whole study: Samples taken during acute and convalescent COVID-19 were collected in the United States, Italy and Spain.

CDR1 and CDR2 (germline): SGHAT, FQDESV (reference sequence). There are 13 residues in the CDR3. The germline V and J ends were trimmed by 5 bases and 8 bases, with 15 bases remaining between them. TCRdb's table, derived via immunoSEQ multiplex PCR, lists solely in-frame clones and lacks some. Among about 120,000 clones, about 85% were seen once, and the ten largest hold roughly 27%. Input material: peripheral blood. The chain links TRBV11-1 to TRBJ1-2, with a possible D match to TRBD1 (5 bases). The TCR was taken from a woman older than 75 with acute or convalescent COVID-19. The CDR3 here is CASSRAQGQGYTF. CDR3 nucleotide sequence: TGTGCCAGCAGCCGCGCCCAGGGCCAGGGCTACACCTTC.